The present T cell receptor beta chain was sequenced within a study of T-cell memory formation after mild COVID-19 (dated by TCRdb to the early 2020s). Concerning the study at large: TCR sequence clusters from the two donors were largely donor specific. Longitudinal TCRalpha and TCRbeta repertoire sequencing tracked T-cell clones expanding and contracting after mild COVID-19 in a couple of donors. The cohort comprised two young, previously healthy adult volunteers, one female and one male.

Ficoll-Paque density gradient centrifugation was the method used to isolate PBMCs. Sequencing was performed on an Illumina NovaSeq 6000. Using 5'RACE with constant-segment primers, TCRalpha and TCRbeta cDNA libraries were constructed, with sample barcodes and unique molecular identifiers added in the process. Trizol reagent was used to extract RNA from every sample. Amplification of the libraries took two PCR steps, and the second step added a second sample barcode plus Illumina TruSeq adapters. Sequencing of libraries was performed on an Illumina NovaSeq with 2 x 150 bp paired-end reads. On the authors' methods: Reads were demultiplexed and collapsed into UMI-guided consensus sequences with migec v1.2.7. Using mixcr v2.1.11, the UMI consensuses were aligned to TRA and TRB V and J templates and assembled into clonotypes. A clonotype was counted as expanded or contracted only when both edgeR and NoisET called the clonotype significant, with the noise models trained on biological replicates. For edgeR calls, a false discovery rate-adjusted p below 0.01 and a log2 fold-change threshold of 1 were applied. As an exploratory analysis of dynamics, PCA with hierarchical clustering was applied to max-normalized trajectories of the 1000 most abundant clonotypes. Separately sequenced CD4+ and CD8+ repertoires were used to assign a CD4 or CD8 phenotype to each responding clone. Through fastp at Q25 and MiXCR, TCRdb rebuilt clones from the public reads, retaining in-frame beta chains. Every distinct CDR3 protein forms one entry, paired with its most common genes and DNA. The V and J calls reflect TCRdb's pipeline rather than the authors' work. The sample yields around 370,000 distinct CDR3 sequences; around 20% were counted once. Around 13% of the sample goes to the ten largest clones.

Overall results and qualifications from the work: Contracting CD4+ clones appeared mostly in the CM and EM memory subsets, whereas CD8+ clones were enriched in EMRA. SARS-CoV-2 specificity of the second-wave clones peaking on day 37 was not confirmed. The study included only a couple of mild cases, and larger cohorts that include severe cases with pre-infection samples were judged to be necessary. Some responding clones were detected in pre-infection memory, suggesting pre-existing cross-reactive memory T cells joined the SARS-CoV-2 response. Balanced CD4/CD8 phenotypes were observed for clones contracting from day 15 to 85, whereas a bias towards CD4+ was observed for a second wave of clones expanding from day 15 to 37.

In its sample, this clonotype was seen a few times. What this receptor recognizes is not known. It has no much larger one-base neighbor in the sample; base qualities were not kept. The CDR3 goes from the cysteine to the phenylalanine over 15 residues. The sequence is cut down to CDR3 DNA, 45 bases in frame from base 1. From V the trimming removes 1 base and from J it removes 9 bases, while the gene matches leave 7 bases of the junction unaccounted for. CDR1 and CDR2 are drawn from the germline V gene: LGHNA, YNFKEQ. The receptor was derived from an adult woman who had mild COVID-19 (a few samples of this study predate the infection). The sample titles of this study are shuffled in the database, so cell type and time point are left out; the donor was told from shared clones. The sequence is built from TRBV4-2 and TRBJ2-1, with TRBD2 matching 9 junction bases. Specimen: PBMCs or a T cell subset sorted from them (not recorded which). Read as DNA, the sequence is TGTGCCAGCAGCCAAGGGGGACTAGCTTCCGCTGAGCAGTTCTTC. It translates to CASSQGGLASAEQFF.